These 3 T cell receptor beta chains originate from one sample sequenced in a study of memory CD4+ T cells and cytomegalovirus serostatus. Single viable CD3+CD4+CD8-CD45RO+ cells were sorted as the memory CD4+ T cells. Measured with immunoSEQ multiplex PCR; TCRdb has only the in-frame clones, and not every one. This sample has about 75,000 clones, with roughly three quarters found just once. Sequences were obtained from memory CD4+ T cells from blood. The receptors here all came from an adult in good health and CMV-seropositive.

The chain couples TRBV5-1 to TRBJ1-3; D not certain. CDR3 length: 15 residues. The V end was cut by 4 bases, the J end by 0 bases, with 11 bases between. In germline, CDR1 is SGHRS, CDR2 YFSETQ. The CDR3 is CASSPEVYSGNTIYF. CDR3 sequence (DNA): TGCGCCAGCAGCCCCGAGGTGTACTCTGGAAACACCATATATTTT.

This clone was counted only a few times. The CDR3 sequence: CASSLVSVEDTEAFF. The CDR3 bases are TGTGCCAGCAGCCTGGTGTCTGTGGAGGACACTGAAGCTTTCTTT. This chain links TRBV5-6 with TRBJ1-1, with unresolved D. The CDR3 has 15 residues. The germline V gene encodes CDR1 SGHDT and CDR2 YYEEEE. V was trimmed by 4 bases and J by 3 bases, leaving 16 bases between them.

The chain carries TRBV7-2 and TRBJ2-5, with TRBD2 matching 8 bases. With V trimmed by 0 bases and J by 2 bases, 8 bases remained unmatched. The germline CDR1 and CDR2 sequences are SGHTA and FQGNSA. The CDR3 sequence is 17 residues long. CDR3 region: CASSLARERGPQETQYF. The CDR3 nucleotides read TGTGCCAGCAGCTTAGCGCGGGAGCGGGGGCCTCAAGAGACCCAGTACTTC.